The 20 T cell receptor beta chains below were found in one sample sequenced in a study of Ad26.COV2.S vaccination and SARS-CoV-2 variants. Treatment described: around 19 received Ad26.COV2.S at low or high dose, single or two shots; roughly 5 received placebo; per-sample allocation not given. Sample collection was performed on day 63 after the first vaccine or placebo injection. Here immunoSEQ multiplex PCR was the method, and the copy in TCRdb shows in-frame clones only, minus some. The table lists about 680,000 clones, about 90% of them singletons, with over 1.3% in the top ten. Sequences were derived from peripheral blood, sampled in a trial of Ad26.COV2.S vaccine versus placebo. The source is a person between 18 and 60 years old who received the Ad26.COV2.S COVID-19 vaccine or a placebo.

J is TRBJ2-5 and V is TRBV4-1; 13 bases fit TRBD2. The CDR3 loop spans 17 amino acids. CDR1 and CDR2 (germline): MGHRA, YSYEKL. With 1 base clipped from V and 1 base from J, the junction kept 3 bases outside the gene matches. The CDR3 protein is CASSQGGTSGAQETQYF. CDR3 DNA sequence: TGCGCCAGCAGCCAAGGTGGGACTAGCGGGGCCCAAGAGACCCAGTACTTC.

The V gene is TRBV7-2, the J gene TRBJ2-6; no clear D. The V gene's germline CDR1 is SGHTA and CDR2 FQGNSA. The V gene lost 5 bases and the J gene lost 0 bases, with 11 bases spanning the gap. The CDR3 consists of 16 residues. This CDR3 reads CASSNRPSSGANVLTF. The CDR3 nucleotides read TGTGCCAGCAGCAACCGACCGAGCTCTGGGGCCAACGTCCTGACTTTC.

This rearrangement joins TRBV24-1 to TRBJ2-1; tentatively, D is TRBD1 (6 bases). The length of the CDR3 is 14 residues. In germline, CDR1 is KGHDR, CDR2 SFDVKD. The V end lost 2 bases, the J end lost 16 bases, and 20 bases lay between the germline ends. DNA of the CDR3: TGTGCCACCAGTGATTCCCCTTCGTCGACAGGCAGTTTCTTC. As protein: CATSDSPSSTGSFF.

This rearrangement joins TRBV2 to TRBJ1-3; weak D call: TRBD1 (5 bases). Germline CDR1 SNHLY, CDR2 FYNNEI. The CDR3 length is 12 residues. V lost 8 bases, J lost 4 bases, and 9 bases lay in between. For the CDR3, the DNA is TGTGCCAGCTCGAGACAGGGAAACACCATATATTTT. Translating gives CASSRQGNTIYF.

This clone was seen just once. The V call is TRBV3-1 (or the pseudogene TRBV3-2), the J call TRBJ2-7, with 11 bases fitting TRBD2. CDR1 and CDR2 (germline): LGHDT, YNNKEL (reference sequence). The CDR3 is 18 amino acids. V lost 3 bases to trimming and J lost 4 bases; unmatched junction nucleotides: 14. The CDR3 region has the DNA TGTGCCAGCAGCCATGGCCCTAACTCGACTAGCGGGGTTTACGAGCAGTACTTC. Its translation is CASSHGPNSTSGVYEQYF.

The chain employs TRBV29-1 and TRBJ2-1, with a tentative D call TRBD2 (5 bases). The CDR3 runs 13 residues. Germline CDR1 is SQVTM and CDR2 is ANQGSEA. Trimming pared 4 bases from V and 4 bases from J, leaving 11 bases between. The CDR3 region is CSVGVARYNEQFF. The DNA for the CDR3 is TGCAGCGTTGGGGTAGCGAGGTACAATGAGCAGTTCTTC.

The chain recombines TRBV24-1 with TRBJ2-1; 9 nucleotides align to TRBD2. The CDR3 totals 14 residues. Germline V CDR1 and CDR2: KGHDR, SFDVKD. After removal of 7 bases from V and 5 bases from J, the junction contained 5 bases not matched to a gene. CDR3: CATSLSGGNNEQFF. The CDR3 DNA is TGTGCCACCAGCCTTAGCGGGGGCAACAATGAGCAGTTCTTC.

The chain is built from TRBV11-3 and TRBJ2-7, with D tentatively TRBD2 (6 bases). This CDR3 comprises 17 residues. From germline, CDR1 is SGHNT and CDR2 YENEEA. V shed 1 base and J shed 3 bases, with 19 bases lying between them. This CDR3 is CASSLGTGAPGGYEQYF. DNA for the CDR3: TGTGCCAGCAGCTTAGGTACGGGAGCCCCGGGCGGCTACGAGCAGTACTTC.

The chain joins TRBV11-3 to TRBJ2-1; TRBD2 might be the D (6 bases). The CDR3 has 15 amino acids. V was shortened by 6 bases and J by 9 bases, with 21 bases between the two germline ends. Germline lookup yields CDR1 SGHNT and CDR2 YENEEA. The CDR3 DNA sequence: TGTGCCAGCAGAGATCCGAGTGGGAGGCGGGGTGAGCAGTTCTTC. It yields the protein CASRDPSGRRGEQFF.

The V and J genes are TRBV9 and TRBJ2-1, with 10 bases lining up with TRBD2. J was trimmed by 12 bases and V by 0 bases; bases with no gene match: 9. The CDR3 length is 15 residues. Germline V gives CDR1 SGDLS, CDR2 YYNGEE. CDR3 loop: CASSVATSGATMQFF. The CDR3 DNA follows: TGTGCCAGCAGCGTAGCTACTAGCGGGGCCACAATGCAGTTCTTC.

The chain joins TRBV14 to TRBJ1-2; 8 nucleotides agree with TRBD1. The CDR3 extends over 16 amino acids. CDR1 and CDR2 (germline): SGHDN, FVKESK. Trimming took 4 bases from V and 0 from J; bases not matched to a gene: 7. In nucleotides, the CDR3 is TGTGCCAGCAGCCCCCCCGGGACAGGCGCTAACTATGGCTACACCTTC. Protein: CASSPPGTGANYGYTF. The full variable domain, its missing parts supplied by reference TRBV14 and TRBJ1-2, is EAGVTQFPSHSVIEKGQTVTLRCDPISGHDNLYWYRRVMGKEIKFLLHFVKESKQDESGMPNNRFLAERTGGTYSTLKVQPAELEDSGVYFCASSPPGTGANYGYTFGSGTRLTVV.

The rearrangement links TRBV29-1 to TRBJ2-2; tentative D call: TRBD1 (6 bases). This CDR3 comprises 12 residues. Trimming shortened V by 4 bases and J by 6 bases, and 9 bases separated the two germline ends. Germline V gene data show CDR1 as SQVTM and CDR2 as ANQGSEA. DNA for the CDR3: TGCAGCGTTGTGAAGGGGGCCGGGGAGCTGTTTTTT. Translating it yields CSVVKGAGELFF.

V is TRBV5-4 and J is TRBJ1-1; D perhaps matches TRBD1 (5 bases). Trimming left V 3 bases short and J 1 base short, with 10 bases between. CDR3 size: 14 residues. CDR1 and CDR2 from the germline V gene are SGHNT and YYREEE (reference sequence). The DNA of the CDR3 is TGTGCCAGCAGCTCCGGGACGGCGAACACTGAAGCTTTCTTT. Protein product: CASSSGTANTEAFF.

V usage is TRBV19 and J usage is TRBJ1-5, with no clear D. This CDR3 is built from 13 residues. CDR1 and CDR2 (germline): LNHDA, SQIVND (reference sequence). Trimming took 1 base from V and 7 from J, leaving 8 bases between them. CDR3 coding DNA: TGTGCCAGTAGTATAGCCAGGCTACAGCCCCAGCATTTT. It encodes CASSIARLQPQHF.

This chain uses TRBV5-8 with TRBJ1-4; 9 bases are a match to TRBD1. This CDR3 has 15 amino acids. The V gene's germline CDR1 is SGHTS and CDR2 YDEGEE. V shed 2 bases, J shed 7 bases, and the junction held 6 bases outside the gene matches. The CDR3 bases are TGTGCCAGCAGCTTCCCGGGACAGGGTGGTGAAAAACTGTTTTTT. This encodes CASSFPGQGGEKLFF. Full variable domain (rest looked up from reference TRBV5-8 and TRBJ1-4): EAGVTQSPTHLIKTRGQQATLRCSPISGHTSVYWYQQALGLGLQFLLWYDEGEERNRGNFPPRFSGRQFPNYSSELNVNALELEDSALYLCASSFPGQGGEKLFFGSGTQLSVL.

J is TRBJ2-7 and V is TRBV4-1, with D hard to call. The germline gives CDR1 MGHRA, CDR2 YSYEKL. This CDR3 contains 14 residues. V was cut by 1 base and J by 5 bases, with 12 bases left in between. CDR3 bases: TGCGCCAGCAGCCAAGGGGCAGGCTATAACGAGCAGTACTTC. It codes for CASSQGAGYNEQYF.

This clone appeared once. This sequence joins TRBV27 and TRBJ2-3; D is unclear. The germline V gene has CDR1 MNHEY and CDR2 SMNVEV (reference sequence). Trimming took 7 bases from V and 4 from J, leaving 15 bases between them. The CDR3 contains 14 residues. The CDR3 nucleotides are TGTGCCAGCAAAAAACCCCACGATCCAGATACGCAGTATTTT. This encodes CASKKPHDPDTQYF.

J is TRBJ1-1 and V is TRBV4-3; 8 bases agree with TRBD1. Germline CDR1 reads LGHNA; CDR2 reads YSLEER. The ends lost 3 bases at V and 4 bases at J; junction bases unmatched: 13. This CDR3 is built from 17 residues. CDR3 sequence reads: CASSHGGQGAGITEAFF. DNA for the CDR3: TGCGCCAGCAGCCACGGCGGGCAGGGGGCGGGAATCACTGAAGCTTTCTTT.

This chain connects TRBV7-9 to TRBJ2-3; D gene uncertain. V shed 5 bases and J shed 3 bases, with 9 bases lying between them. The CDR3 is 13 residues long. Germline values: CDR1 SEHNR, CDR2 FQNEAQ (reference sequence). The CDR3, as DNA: TGTGCCAGCAGCCCCGGCTTAACAGATACGCAGTATTTT. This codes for CASSPGLTDTQYF.

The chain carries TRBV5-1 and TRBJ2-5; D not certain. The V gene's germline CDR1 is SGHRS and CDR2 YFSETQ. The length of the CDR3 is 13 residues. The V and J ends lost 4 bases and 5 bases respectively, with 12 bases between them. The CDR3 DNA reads TGCGCCAGCAGCCCCGACTGGGTGGAGACCCAGTACTTC. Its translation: CASSPDWVETQYF.